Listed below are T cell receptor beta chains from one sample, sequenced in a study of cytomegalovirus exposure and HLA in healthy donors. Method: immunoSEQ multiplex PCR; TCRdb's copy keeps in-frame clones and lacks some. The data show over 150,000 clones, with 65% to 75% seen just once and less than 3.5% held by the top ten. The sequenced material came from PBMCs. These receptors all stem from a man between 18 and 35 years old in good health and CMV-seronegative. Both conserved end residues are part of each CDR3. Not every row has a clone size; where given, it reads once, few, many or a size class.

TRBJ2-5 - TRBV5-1 CASSLVPSGAQETQYF
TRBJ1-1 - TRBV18 CASSPGSRGEAEAFF
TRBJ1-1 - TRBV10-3 CAIHPTGGNTEAFF
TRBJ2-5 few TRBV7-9 CASGGDQETQYF
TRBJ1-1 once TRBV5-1 CAGSLFGGAKRNTEAFF
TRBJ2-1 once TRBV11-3 CASSSVGLAGSGEQFF
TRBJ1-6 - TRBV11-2 CAGSLARALRDSRGSPLHF
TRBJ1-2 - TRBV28 CASTAGTKQTF
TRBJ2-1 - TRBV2 CASGNSGGLRFF
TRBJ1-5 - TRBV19 CASSTDRDSNQPQHF
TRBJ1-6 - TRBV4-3 CASSPISFRGNMDSIYNSPLHF
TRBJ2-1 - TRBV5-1 CASSLVAGGSINEQFF
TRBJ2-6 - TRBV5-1 CASSTGQISGANGLTF
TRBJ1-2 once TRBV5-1 CASSLGTGSPDGYTF
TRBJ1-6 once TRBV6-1 CASSEGWVRGSPLHF
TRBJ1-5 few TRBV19 CASSSQANQPQHF
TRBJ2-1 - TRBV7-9 CASSLAGGGAYNEQFF
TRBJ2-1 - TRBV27 CASRQIAGSSYNEQFF
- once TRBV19 CASSLSGLAVYEQYF
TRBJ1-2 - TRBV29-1 CSVEDLGYTF
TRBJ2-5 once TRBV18 CASSSRTSGGSGGTQYF
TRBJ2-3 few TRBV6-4 CASNPSGGSTDTQYF
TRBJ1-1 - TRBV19 CASSIGDRPSNTEAFF
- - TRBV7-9 CASSLASGGTNSYEQYF
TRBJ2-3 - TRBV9 CASSVRGQSIGDTQYF
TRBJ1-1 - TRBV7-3 CASRLGSGNTEAFF
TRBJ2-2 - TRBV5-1 CASSTGRTGIFAGELFF
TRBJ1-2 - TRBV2 CASKTQGDWLGYTF
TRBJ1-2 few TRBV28 CASSYSVRSSYTF
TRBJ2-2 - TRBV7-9 CASSSGQTGELFF
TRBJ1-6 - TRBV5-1 CASPSAGEGSPLHF
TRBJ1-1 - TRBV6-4 CASSDSTQAEAFF
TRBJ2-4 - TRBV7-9 CASSLGLAGVAKNIQYF
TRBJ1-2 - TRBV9 CASSEGRDLYGYTF
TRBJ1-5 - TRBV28 CASRRGAGAGSSNQPQHF
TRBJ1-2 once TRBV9 CASSGDRPWGYTF
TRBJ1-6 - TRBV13 CASSLDEGNNSPLHF
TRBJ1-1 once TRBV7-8 CASSLAGQPNTEAFF
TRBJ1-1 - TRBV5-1 CASSSRGNTEAFF
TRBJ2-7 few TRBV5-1 CASSAILAPSYEQYF
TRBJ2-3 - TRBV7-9 CASSPPGEAHTQYF
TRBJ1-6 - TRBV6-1 CASSEGGRDNSPLHF
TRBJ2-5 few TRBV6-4 CASSDGPQETQYF
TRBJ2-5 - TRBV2 CASRKDYQETQYF
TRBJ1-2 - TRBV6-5 CASSTTGSGYTF
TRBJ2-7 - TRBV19 CASRTGEAEQYF
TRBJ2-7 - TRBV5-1 CASSRTSGGTYEQYF
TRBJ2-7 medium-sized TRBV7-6 CASSLAGQGYEQYF
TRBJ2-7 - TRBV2 CASRANREPPYEQYF
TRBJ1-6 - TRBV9 CASSPRQGGDNSPLHF
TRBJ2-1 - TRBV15 CATSVSGGAYEQFF
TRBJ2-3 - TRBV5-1 CASSLATRGLTDTQYF
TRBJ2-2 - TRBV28 CASSITGSGTGELFF
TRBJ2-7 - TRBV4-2 CASSRLGQFNEQYF